This TCR beta chain stems from a study of blood T cell repertoires in COVID-19. The count of this clone is one. The CDR3 is 14 residues long. Germline assignment: CDR1 GTSNPN and CDR2 SVGIG (reference sequence). Trimming cost V 0 bases and J 0 bases, with 8 bases left between them. Assay: immunoSEQ multiplex PCR; the TCRdb copy retains only in-frame clones and omits some. The sample shows 3,500 to 4,000 clones, over 85% of them seen only once. The source material was peripheral blood. The rearrangement links TRBV30 to TRBJ1-1; D is ambiguous. This TCR derives from a woman aged 70 to 79 with active COVID-19. CDR3 DNA: TGTGCCTGGAGTGTATCCAGTATGAACACTGAAGCTTTCTTT. The encoded protein is CAWSVSSMNTEAFF.